This TCR beta chain is from a study of T cells in Graves' hyperthyroidism and ophthalmopathy. RNA transcripts provided the source from which TCR beta CDR3 regions were amplified. The TCR CDR3 first-round RT-PCR relied on the HTBI primer set. TCRdb analysed the multiplex PCR reads with MiXCR anew, one entry per CDR3 protein. This sample has about 210,000 distinct CDR3 sequences; 15% to 20% occur once, and the top ten carry 50%. CDR1 and CDR2 from the germline V gene are SGHDN and FVKESK. The CDR3 contains 14 residues. V was clipped by 3 bases and J by 11 bases, with 19 bases between them. The V call is TRBV14, the J call TRBJ1-1; maybe TRBD1 (6 bases). The TCR originated in a man aged 50 or older with Graves' hyperthyroidism. The source material was blood. The CDR3 loop reads CASSHRLRTEGAFF. The CDR3 DNA follows: TGTGCCAGCAGCCACCGACTTAGGACAGAGGGGGCTTTCTTT.